This T cell receptor beta chain stems from a study of response to subunit inactivated influenza vaccine. Study conclusions and caveats: Researchers suggested that each seasonal influenza vaccination recruits few new T cells.

CDR3 length equals 16 residues. The germline gives CDR1 SGHRS, CDR2 YFSETQ. V gave up 3 bases and J gave up 0 bases; unmatched junction bases: 3. This clonotype has just a few counts. Its antigen remains unidentified. TCRdb reprocessed the RT-PCR reads via MiXCR and lists one record per CDR3 protein. Of more than 400,000 distinct CDR3 sequences in the sample, under 8.5% were seen once. The TCR comes from a man between 50 and 75 years old who received an inactivated influenza vaccine. V is TRBV5-1 and J is TRBJ2-7; 13 nucleotides agree with TRBD2. The starting material was PBMCs from blood, obtained approximately 25 months after vaccination. The CDR3 DNA follows: TGCGCCAGCAGCTGGGGGACTAGCGGGAACTCCTACGAGCAGTACTTC. Encoded protein: CASSWGTSGNSYEQYF. The variable domain in full, completed from reference TRBV5-1 and TRBJ2-7, reads KAGVTQTPRYLIKTRGQQVTLSCSPISGHRSVSWYQQTPGQGLQFLFEYFSETQRNKGNFPGRFSGRQFSNSRSEMNVSTLELGDSALYLCASSWGTSGNSYEQYFGPGTRLTVT.